Included here is one T cell receptor beta chain sequence, with context. The antigen is undetermined. Assay used: immunoSEQ multiplex PCR; TCRdb lists only in-frame clones, some missing. This sample carries roughly 720,000 clones, less than 95% of them seen once, and the ten largest clones take 30% to 40%. The sample originates from a study of shared clonotypes between healthy human individuals. As for the study in general: The donor group consisted of a couple of women and three men, aged 18 to 49.

The germline V gene has CDR1 LGHNA and CDR2 YNFKEQ. The length of the CDR3 is 17 residues. The V end lost 1 base, the J end lost 0 bases, and 15 bases lay between the germline ends. Each sample came from a Caucasian adult donor living in Nashville, Tennessee. The study, taken as a whole, reports: Rarefaction showed that sequencing of sorted subsets was incomplete (despite large depth).

Sequencing was done on a sample of memory CD8+ T cells from PBMCs. The subset here: CD45RO+ cells pooled with CCR7-negative TemRA cells. The chain joins TRBV4-2 to TRBJ1-1, with D unclear. The clonotype comes from a man younger than 35 in good health. Some clones in this sample may be carry-over from other donors' samples. The CDR3 spells CASSQAGGVGVNTEAFF. CDR3 sequence (DNA): TGTGCCAGCAGCCAAGCGGGCGGGGTTGGAGTGAACACTGAAGCTTTCTTT.